The rows below give T cell receptor beta chains drawn from one sample of a study of T-cell reconstitution after alpha-beta-depleted transplantation in children. TCRdb processed the PCR reads anew with MiXCR; each CDR3 protein has one entry. The sample records around 100,000 distinct CDR3 sequences, approximately 10% being singletons. The specimen was PBMCs, collected before TCRalphabeta/CD19-depleted stem cell transplant. These receptors were taken from a boy younger than 10 with acute lymphoblastic leukemia, due to receive a stem cell transplant. Each CDR3 is given with its conserved first and last residue. A D gene is named only where the DNA matches it firmly. A clone size is listed for some rows: how often the clone was seen (once, few, many), or a class if it is expanded.

cdr3_aa cdr3_nt j_call d_call v_call clone_size
CATRRDANTGELFF TGCGCCACCCGTAGGGACGCGAACACCGGGGAGCTGTTTTTT TRBJ2-2 - TRBV5-1 few
CASRNGLQETQYF TGCGCCAGCAGAAACGGACTTCAAGAGACCCAGTACTTC TRBJ2-5 - TRBV5-1 -
CASSLSIWSSYNEQFF TGTGCCAGCAGTCTCTCCATCTGGAGCTCCTACAATGAGCAGTTCTTC TRBJ2-1 - TRBV27 few
CASSFAGGNYEQYF TGTGCCAGCAGCTTTGCGGGAGGGAACTACGAGCAGTACTTC TRBJ2-7 TRBD2 TRBV7-2 many
CASSLALNTEAFF TGTGCCAGCAGCTTAGCTCTGAACACTGAAGCTTTCTTT TRBJ1-1 - TRBV7-6 many
CASSLAGRRYEQYF TGCGCCAGCAGCTTGGCGGGACGGAGGTACGAGCAGTACTTC TRBJ2-7 - TRBV5-1 many
CASSDREPVQYF TGTGCCAGCAGTGACCGGGAGCCCGTCCAGTACTTC TRBJ2-5 - TRBV25-1 few
CSAPKDRASLGANVLTF TGCAGTGCCCCTAAGGACAGGGCTTCTCTGGGGGCCAACGTCCTGACTTTC TRBJ2-6 TRBD1 TRBV20-1 few
CASSPFSTDTQYF TGTGCCAGCTCACCGTTTAGCACAGATACGCAGTATTTT TRBJ2-3 - TRBV18 -
CSSRTSGETQYF TGCAGTTCAAGGACTAGTGGAGAGACCCAGTACTTC TRBJ2-5 TRBD2 TRBV20-1 many
CSATKTAFSYNSPLHF TGCAGTGCTACAAAGACCGCCTTCTCCTATAATTCACCCCTCCACTTT TRBJ1-6 - TRBV20-1 many
CASSFRQRQASGANVLTF TGTGCCAGCAGTTTTAGGCAGCGCCAAGCGTCTGGGGCCAACGTCCTGACTTTC TRBJ2-6 - TRBV28 few
CASSPGRRVETQYF TGTGCCAGCTCACCGGGTAGGAGGGTAGAGACCCAGTACTTC TRBJ2-5 - TRBV18 many
CSARQETQYF TGCAGTGCTAGACAAGAGACCCAGTACTTC TRBJ2-5 - TRBV20-1 many
CASGILMGRRNTEAFF TGTGCCAGCGGGATCCTGATGGGGCGGCGGAACACTGAAGCTTTCTTT TRBJ1-1 - TRBV12-3/TRBV12-4 few
CSVVRTSGSSYNEQFF TGCAGCGTTGTCCGGACTAGCGGGAGCTCCTACAATGAGCAGTTCTTC TRBJ2-1 TRBD2 TRBV29-1 -
CATKGAGSLYNEQFF TGTGCCACTAAGGGGGCGGGATCCCTCTACAATGAGCAGTTCTTC TRBJ2-1 - TRBV27 -
CASSLPSRANTEAFF TGTGCCAGCAGCTTACCCTCTCGGGCGAACACTGAAGCTTTCTTT TRBJ1-1 - TRBV7-9 -
CSARQGQETQYF TGCAGTGCTAGACAGGGGCAAGAGACCCAGTACTTC TRBJ2-5 - TRBV20-1 few
CASSRTTGTEQFF TGTGCCAGCAGCCGTACTACCGGGACAGAGCAGTTCTTC TRBJ2-1 - TRBV28 many
CSVPPSGITEQFF TGCAGCGTCCCTCCTAGCGGGATAACTGAGCAGTTCTTC TRBJ2-1 TRBD2 TRBV29-1 many
CSVQGEWETQYF TGCAGCGTTCAAGGGGAATGGGAGACCCAGTACTTC TRBJ2-5 - TRBV29-1 few
CASSLARTHYNEQFF TGTGCCAGCAGTTTAGCTAGGACTCATTACAATGAGCAGTTCTTC TRBJ2-1 - TRBV12-3/TRBV12-4 few
CASSLAEADEQFF TGTGCTAGCAGCTTAGCGGAGGCTGATGAGCAGTTCTTC TRBJ2-1 - TRBV7-7 many
CAVRTSGSPSSYNEQFF TGTGCCGTCCGGACTAGCGGGAGCCCAAGCTCCTACAATGAGCAGTTCTTC TRBJ2-1 TRBD2 TRBV10-3 few
CAERGSNQPQHF TGTGCGGAGAGGGGTAGCAATCAGCCCCAGCATTTT TRBJ1-5 - TRBV28 few
CASSYEWTGRTDTQYF TGTGCCAGCAGTTACGAATGGACAGGGAGAACAGATACGCAGTATTTT TRBJ2-3 TRBD1 TRBV6-5 many
CASSLVGLAGGETQYF TGCGCCAGCAGCTTGGTCGGACTAGCGGGAGGAGAGACCCAGTACTTC TRBJ2-5 TRBD2 TRBV5-1 few
CASSRYSLAGASYEQYF TGCGCCAGCAGCCGATATTCCTTAGCGGGAGCTTCCTACGAGCAGTACTTC TRBJ2-7 TRBD2 TRBV5-1 -